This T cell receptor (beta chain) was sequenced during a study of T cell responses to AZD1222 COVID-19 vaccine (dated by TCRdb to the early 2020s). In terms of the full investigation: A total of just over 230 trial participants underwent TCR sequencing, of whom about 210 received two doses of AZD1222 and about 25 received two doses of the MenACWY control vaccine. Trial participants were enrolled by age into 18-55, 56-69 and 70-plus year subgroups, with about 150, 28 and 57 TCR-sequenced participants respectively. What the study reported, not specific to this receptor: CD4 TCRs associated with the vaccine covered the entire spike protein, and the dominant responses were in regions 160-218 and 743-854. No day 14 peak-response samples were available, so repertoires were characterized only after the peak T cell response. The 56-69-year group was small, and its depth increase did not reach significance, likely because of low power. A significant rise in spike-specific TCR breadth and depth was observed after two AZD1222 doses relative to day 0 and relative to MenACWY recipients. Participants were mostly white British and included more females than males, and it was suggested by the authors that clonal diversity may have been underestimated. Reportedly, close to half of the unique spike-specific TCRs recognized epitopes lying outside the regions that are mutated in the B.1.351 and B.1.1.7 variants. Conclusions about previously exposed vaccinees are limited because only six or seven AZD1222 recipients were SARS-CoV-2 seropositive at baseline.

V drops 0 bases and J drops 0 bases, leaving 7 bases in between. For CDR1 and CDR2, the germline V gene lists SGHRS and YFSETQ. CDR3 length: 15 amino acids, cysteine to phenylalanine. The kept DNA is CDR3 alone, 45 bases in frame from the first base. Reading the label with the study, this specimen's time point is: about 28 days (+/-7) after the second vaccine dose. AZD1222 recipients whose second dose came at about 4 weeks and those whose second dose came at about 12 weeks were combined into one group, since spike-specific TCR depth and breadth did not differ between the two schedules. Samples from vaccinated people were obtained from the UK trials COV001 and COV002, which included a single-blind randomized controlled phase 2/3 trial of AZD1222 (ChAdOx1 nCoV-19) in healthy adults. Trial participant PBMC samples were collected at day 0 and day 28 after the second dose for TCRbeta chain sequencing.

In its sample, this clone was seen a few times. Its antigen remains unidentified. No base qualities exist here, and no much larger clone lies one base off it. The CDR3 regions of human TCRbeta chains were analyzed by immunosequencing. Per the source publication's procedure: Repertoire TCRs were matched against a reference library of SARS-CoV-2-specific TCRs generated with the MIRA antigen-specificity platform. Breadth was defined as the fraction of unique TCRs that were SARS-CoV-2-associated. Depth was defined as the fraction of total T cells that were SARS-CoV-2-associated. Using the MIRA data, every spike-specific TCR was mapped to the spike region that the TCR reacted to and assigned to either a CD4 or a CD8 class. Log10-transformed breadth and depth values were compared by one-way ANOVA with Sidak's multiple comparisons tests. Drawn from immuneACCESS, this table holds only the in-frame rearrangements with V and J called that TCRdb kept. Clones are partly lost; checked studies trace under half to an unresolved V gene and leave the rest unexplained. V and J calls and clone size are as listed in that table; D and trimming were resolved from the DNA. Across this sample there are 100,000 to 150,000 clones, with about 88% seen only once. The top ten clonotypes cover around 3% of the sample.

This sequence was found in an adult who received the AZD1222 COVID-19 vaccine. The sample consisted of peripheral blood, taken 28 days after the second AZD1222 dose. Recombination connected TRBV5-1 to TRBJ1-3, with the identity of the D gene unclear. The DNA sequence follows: TGCGCCAGCAGCTTGGAATCTATCTCTGGAAACACCATATATTTT. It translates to CASSLESISGNTIYF.